The 3 T cell receptor beta chains listed next were all sequenced from one sample in a study of monozygotic twins with inflammatory bowel disease. For each CDR3 protein, TCRdb gives one entry from its re-call of the 5' RACE reads, without DNA. The sample table sets out 120,000 to 150,000 distinct CDR3 sequences. The sequenced sample was blood. These receptors all stem from a human donor with ulcerative colitis or Crohn's disease, or a healthy co-twin of an affected twin (not recorded which).

This rearrangement joins TRBV12-3 or TRBV12-4 to TRBJ2-7. The CDR3 has 14 residues. The CDR3 reads CASSPTGDSYEQYF.

The V call is TRBV20-1, the J call TRBJ1-6; TCRdb selects TRBD1, and the lack of DNA leaves this call unchecked. The CDR3 is 14 amino acids. The germline V gene encodes CDR1 DFQATT and CDR2 SNEGSKA (reference sequence). CDR3 residues: CSARATGRVSPLHF.

The V and J genes are TRBV7-2 and TRBJ2-3; TCRdb names TRBD2, which stays unverified in the absence of DNA. This CDR3 has 16 residues. Germline V lookup: CDR1 SGHTA, CDR2 FQGNSA. The CDR3 protein is CASSLQSGGPRDTQYF.